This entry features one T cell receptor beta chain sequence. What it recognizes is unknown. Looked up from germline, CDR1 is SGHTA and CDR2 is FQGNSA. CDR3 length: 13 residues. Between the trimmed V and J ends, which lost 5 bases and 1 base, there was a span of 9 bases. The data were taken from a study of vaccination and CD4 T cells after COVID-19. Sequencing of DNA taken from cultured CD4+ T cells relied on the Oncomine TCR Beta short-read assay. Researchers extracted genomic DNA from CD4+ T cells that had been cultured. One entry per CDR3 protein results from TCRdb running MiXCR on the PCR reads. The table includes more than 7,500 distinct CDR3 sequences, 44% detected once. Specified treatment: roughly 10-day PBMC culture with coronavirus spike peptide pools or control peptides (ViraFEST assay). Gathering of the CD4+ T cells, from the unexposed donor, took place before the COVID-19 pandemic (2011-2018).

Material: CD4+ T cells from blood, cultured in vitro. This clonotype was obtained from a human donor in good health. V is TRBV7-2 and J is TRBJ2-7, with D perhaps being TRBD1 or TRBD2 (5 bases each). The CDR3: CASSPGRSYEQYF. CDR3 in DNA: TGTGCCAGCAGCCCGGGACGGTCCTACGAGCAGTACTTC.